The rows below give T cell receptor beta chains drawn from one sample of a study of blood T cell repertoires in COVID-19. Method: immunoSEQ multiplex PCR; TCRdb's copy keeps in-frame clones and lacks some. The sample comprises roughly 190,000 clones, 80% to 85% of which are singletons, and about a fifth rests with the top ten. Input material: peripheral blood. All receptors derive from a human donor in a cohort sampled during active COVID-19. CDR3s include the opening cysteine and the closing phenylalanine or tryptophan. Fields, in order: CDR3 DNA, CDR3 protein, J gene, V gene, D gene, clone size. The D gene is left open where the match is weak. Clone size is given for some rows only: seen once, a few or many times, or a class if the clone is expanded.

cdr3_nt: TGTGCCAGCAGCTTGGCCGGACTAGCAGATACGCAGTATTTT
cdr3_aa: CASSLAGLADTQYF
j_call: TRBJ2-3
v_call: TRBV5-4
d_call: TRBD2
clone_size: once

cdr3_nt: TGCGCCAGCAGCCACCGCCTGACAAAACAGGGGAAGTGGGAGAATGATGAGCAGTTCTTC
cdr3_aa: CASSHRLTKQGKWENDEQFF
j_call: TRBJ2-1
v_call: TRBV4-1
d_call: TRBD1
clone_size: once

cdr3_nt: TGTGCCAGCAGTCCGAGGACAGGGTGGGAGCAGTACTTC
cdr3_aa: CASSPRTGWEQYF
j_call: TRBJ2-7
v_call: TRBV28
d_call: TRBD1
clone_size: NA

cdr3_nt: TGCGCCAGCACGGCAGGGGGCACCATATATTTT
cdr3_aa: CASTAGGTIYF
j_call: TRBJ1-3
v_call: TRBV5-1
d_call: TRBD1
clone_size: NA

cdr3_nt: TGTGCCACAAGGGGGATCGCCGGAGATACGCAGTATTTT
cdr3_aa: CATRGIAGDTQYF
j_call: TRBJ2-3
v_call: TRBV6-5
d_call: NA
clone_size: NA

cdr3_nt: TGTGCCACCCTAATAACGGGACAGCCTGGGCACACTGAAGCTTTCTTT
cdr3_aa: CATLITGQPGHTEAFF
j_call: TRBJ1-1
v_call: TRBV27
d_call: TRBD1
clone_size: few

cdr3_nt: TGTGCCATCTCAGGGACTAGCGGGGGCTTTAGCTCCTACAATGAGCAGTTCTTC
cdr3_aa: CAISGTSGGFSSYNEQFF
j_call: TRBJ2-1
v_call: TRBV10-3
d_call: TRBD2
clone_size: NA

cdr3_nt: TGTGCCAGCAGCCAAGCGGACAGGAACACTGAAGCTTTCTTT
cdr3_aa: CASSQADRNTEAFF
j_call: TRBJ1-1
v_call: TRBV3-1/TRBV3-2
d_call: NA
clone_size: NA

cdr3_nt: TGTGCCAGCAGTGAAGCGCTAAGGAGGGGTAGGATCTACGAGCAGTACTTC
cdr3_aa: CASSEALRRGRIYEQYF
j_call: TRBJ2-7
v_call: TRBV6-1
d_call: NA
clone_size: NA

cdr3_nt: TGTGCCAGCAGATCCCCAGGGGCTACGGGGGGCTACACCTTC
cdr3_aa: CASRSPGATGGYTF
j_call: TRBJ1-2
v_call: TRBV27
d_call: NA
clone_size: NA

cdr3_nt: TGCAGTGCGGGGCAGACCTATGGCTACACCTTC
cdr3_aa: CSAGQTYGYTF
j_call: TRBJ1-2
v_call: TRBV20-1
d_call: NA
clone_size: NA

cdr3_nt: TGTGCCAGCGGAAAAGGCAGGGCTACTAATGAAAAACTGTTTTTT
cdr3_aa: CASGKGRATNEKLFF
j_call: TRBJ1-4
v_call: TRBV28
d_call: NA
clone_size: NA

cdr3_nt: TGCAGCGCAAACGGGCTAGGGGGCACAGATACGCAGTATTTT
cdr3_aa: CSANGLGGTDTQYF
j_call: TRBJ2-3
v_call: TRBV29-1
d_call: NA
clone_size: NA

cdr3_nt: TGTGCCAGTAGTATTGGTGGACAGGGTAGGAATGAGCAGTTCTTC
cdr3_aa: CASSIGGQGRNEQFF
j_call: TRBJ2-1
v_call: TRBV19
d_call: TRBD1
clone_size: NA

cdr3_nt: TGCGCCAGCAGCCTCAGCACAGATACGCAGTATTTT
cdr3_aa: CASSLSTDTQYF
j_call: TRBJ2-3
v_call: TRBV5-1
d_call: NA
clone_size: NA

cdr3_nt: TGTGCCAGCAGTGCGGGACTCCGCATAAGGACCTACGAGCAGTACTTC
cdr3_aa: CASSAGLRIRTYEQYF
j_call: TRBJ2-7
v_call: TRBV27
d_call: NA
clone_size: NA

cdr3_nt: TGCGCCAGCAGCTTGGGCCCCCGGGACTACAATGAGCAGTTCTTC
cdr3_aa: CASSLGPRDYNEQFF
j_call: TRBJ2-1
v_call: TRBV5-1
d_call: NA
clone_size: once

cdr3_nt: TGTGCCAGCAGCTTCGGGGGAGATAATGAAAAACTGTTTTTT
cdr3_aa: CASSFGGDNEKLFF
j_call: TRBJ1-4
v_call: TRBV7-9
d_call: NA
clone_size: NA

cdr3_nt: TGTGCCAGTAGTGGGTCAGGGTCCGTTCCCGGGGAGCTGTTTTTT
cdr3_aa: CASSGSGSVPGELFF
j_call: TRBJ2-2
v_call: TRBV19
d_call: NA
clone_size: NA

cdr3_nt: TGTGCCAGCAGGGGACAGAATTACGAGCAGTACTTC
cdr3_aa: CASRGQNYEQYF
j_call: TRBJ2-7
v_call: TRBV2
d_call: TRBD1
clone_size: few

cdr3_nt: TGTGCCAGTAGTAAGGGGAGGGGGTTGAACACTGAAGCTTTCTTT
cdr3_aa: CASSKGRGLNTEAFF
j_call: TRBJ1-1
v_call: TRBV19
d_call: NA
clone_size: NA

cdr3_nt: TGTGCCAGCAGTTGGGAGGGTGAGCAGTTCTTC
cdr3_aa: CASSWEGEQFF
j_call: TRBJ2-1
v_call: TRBV12-3/TRBV12-4
d_call: TRBD2
clone_size: NA

cdr3_nt: TGTGCCAGCAGTCCCCGGGGCTATGGCTACACCTTC
cdr3_aa: CASSPRGYGYTF
j_call: TRBJ1-2
v_call: TRBV12-3/TRBV12-4
d_call: NA
clone_size: NA

cdr3_nt: TGTGCCACCAGCACCGCAGGGACAGGGGGAAACACCATATATTTT
cdr3_aa: CATSTAGTGGNTIYF
j_call: TRBJ1-3
v_call: TRBV15
d_call: TRBD1
clone_size: NA

cdr3_nt: TGTGCCACCAGCAGATCGGGGGCGGGAGGCGAGACCCAGTACTTC
cdr3_aa: CATSRSGAGGETQYF
j_call: TRBJ2-5
v_call: TRBV15
d_call: TRBD2
clone_size: NA

cdr3_nt: TGTGCCAGCAGTATTATGACAGGGGAGTTAACTGGAAACACCATATATTTT
cdr3_aa: CASSIMTGELTGNTIYF
j_call: TRBJ1-3
v_call: TRBV2
d_call: TRBD1
clone_size: NA

cdr3_nt: TGTGCCAGCTCACCGCGGACTAGCGTCGTCAATGAGCAGTTCTTC
cdr3_aa: CASSPRTSVVNEQFF
j_call: TRBJ2-1
v_call: TRBV18
d_call: TRBD2
clone_size: NA

cdr3_nt: TGTGCCAGCAGCGCCGACTCGGGGACTGAAGCTTTCTTT
cdr3_aa: CASSADSGTEAFF
j_call: TRBJ1-1
v_call: TRBV11-2
d_call: NA
clone_size: NA

cdr3_nt: TGTGCCAGCAGCCCCGCGATCCAAACTGAAGCTTTCTTT
cdr3_aa: CASSPAIQTEAFF
j_call: TRBJ1-1
v_call: TRBV4-2
d_call: NA
clone_size: NA

cdr3_nt: TGTGCCAGCAGTTTCTGGGGGGACAGGGGTTACAATGAGCAGTTCTTC
cdr3_aa: CASSFWGDRGYNEQFF
j_call: TRBJ2-1
v_call: TRBV27
d_call: TRBD1
clone_size: NA

cdr3_nt: TGCGCCACCTCCGTAGGAGGCGTAGGAGACATTCAGTACTTC
cdr3_aa: CATSVGGVGDIQYF
j_call: TRBJ2-4
v_call: TRBV5-1
d_call: NA
clone_size: NA

cdr3_nt: TGTGCCAGCAGCCCCCAACTGGGGCCCACCGGGGAGCTGTTTTTT
cdr3_aa: CASSPQLGPTGELFF
j_call: TRBJ2-2
v_call: TRBV7-3
d_call: NA
clone_size: many

cdr3_nt: TGTGCCACCAGTCTAGGTCGTGGGGAGCTGTTTTTT
cdr3_aa: CATSLGRGELFF
j_call: TRBJ2-2
v_call: TRBV24-1
d_call: NA
clone_size: NA

cdr3_nt: TGTGCCAGCAGCCTCCTTCGGGACAGAAAGGGCTACACCTTC
cdr3_aa: CASSLLRDRKGYTF
j_call: TRBJ1-2
v_call: TRBV3-1/TRBV3-2
d_call: TRBD1
clone_size: NA

cdr3_nt: TGTGCCATCAGTGGACCTATTGGGGGGGCGAGGGATTCACCCCTCCACTTT
cdr3_aa: CAISGPIGGARDSPLHF
j_call: TRBJ1-6
v_call: TRBV10-3
d_call: NA
clone_size: NA

cdr3_nt: TGTGCCAGCTCACCACGAGACAGGGTCATTGGCTACACCTTC
cdr3_aa: CASSPRDRVIGYTF
j_call: TRBJ1-2
v_call: TRBV18
d_call: TRBD1
clone_size: NA

cdr3_nt: TGTGCCAGCAGTTTAGGGCACACCGGGGAGCTGTTTTTT
cdr3_aa: CASSLGHTGELFF
j_call: TRBJ2-2
v_call: TRBV28
d_call: NA
clone_size: NA

cdr3_nt: TGCGCCAGCAGTGACGGGGGAGCGAACACCGGGGAGCTGTTTTTT
cdr3_aa: CASSDGGANTGELFF
j_call: TRBJ2-2
v_call: TRBV10-1
d_call: NA
clone_size: NA

cdr3_nt: TGTGCCAGCAGTTTAAAGCCTCGGGGTCTAGCTTTCTTT
cdr3_aa: CASSLKPRGLAFF
j_call: TRBJ1-1
v_call: TRBV12-3/TRBV12-4
d_call: NA
clone_size: NA

cdr3_nt: TGTGCCAGCAGGGCCCCGGGACATGTCGGAGGGACCCAGTACTTC
cdr3_aa: CASRAPGHVGGTQYF
j_call: TRBJ2-5
v_call: TRBV6-5
d_call: NA
clone_size: NA

cdr3_nt: TGTGCCACCAGTGACGCGGGGGGCCCCTACGAGCAGTACTTC
cdr3_aa: CATSDAGGPYEQYF
j_call: TRBJ2-7
v_call: TRBV24-1
d_call: TRBD2
clone_size: NA

cdr3_nt: TGTGCCAGCAGCCGAGACAGGGACACCGGGGAGCTGTTTTTT
cdr3_aa: CASSRDRDTGELFF
j_call: TRBJ2-2
v_call: TRBV6-6
d_call: TRBD1
clone_size: NA

cdr3_nt: TGTGCCAGCAGCCAAGGTGCTAGCTCTGAGCAGTTCTTC
cdr3_aa: CASSQGASSEQFF
j_call: TRBJ2-1
v_call: TRBV3-1/TRBV3-2
d_call: NA
clone_size: NA